The 5 T cell receptor beta chains given below trace back to one sample, sequenced in a study of cytomegalovirus exposure and HLA in healthy donors. The PCR used 60 Vbeta and 13 Jbeta primers. Clones were sequenced by immunoSEQ multiplex PCR, and TCRdb holds only the in-frame ones, with some missing. The sample includes 150,000 to 200,000 clones, 75% to 90% of them seen just once. The sample comprised PBMCs. These receptors all stem from a woman in her late teens or twenties in good health and CMV-seronegative.

In regard to this clone: The sample holds other DNA sequences that translate to the same CDR3. This chain links TRBV4-2 with TRBJ2-2, with 7 bases identical to TRBD1. V lost 2 bases and J lost 1; bases outside the gene matches: 1. The CDR3 contains 15 residues. Germline assignment: CDR1 LGHNA and CDR2 YNFKEQ. CDR3 DNA: TGTGCCAGCAGCCAACGACAGGGGAACACCGGGGAGCTGTTTTTT. Its translation is CASSQRQGNTGELFF.

The rearrangement joins TRBV6-1 to TRBJ1-1, with D perhaps TRBD1 (6 bases). The germline gives CDR1 MNHNS, CDR2 SASEGT. The V end was cut by 7 bases, the J end by 2 bases, with 14 bases between. The CDR3 has 14 amino acids. The CDR3 region is CASTRDRKNTEAFF. Here the CDR3 DNA reads TGTGCCAGCACGAGAGACAGGAAAAACACTGAAGCTTTCTTT.

This clone has only one observation. V is TRBV2 and J is TRBJ1-3; TRBD1 matches 8 bases. The germline V gene has CDR1 SNHLY and CDR2 FYNNEI. CDR3 length equals 15 residues. The V gene end was trimmed by 9 bases and the J gene end by 2 bases; junction bases not matched to a gene: 9. The CDR3 DNA sequence: TGTGCCAGTCTTGGTACAGGGGGTACTGGAAACACCATATATTTT. This codes for CASLGTGGTGNTIYF.

The chain links TRBV7-8 to TRBJ1-3, with 7 bases that match TRBD1. Germline V gene sequence: CDR1 SGHVS, CDR2 FQNEAQ. This CDR3 has 13 residues. V gave up 5 bases and J gave up 4 bases; unmatched junction bases: 2. The CDR3 region has the DNA TGTGCCAGCAGCATGGGACAGGGAAACACCATATATTTT. Translation gives CASSMGQGNTIYF. The variable domain in full, completed from reference TRBV7-8 and TRBJ1-3, reads GAGVSQSPRYKVAKRGQDVALRCDPISGHVSLFWYQQALGQGPEFLTYFQNEAQLDKSGLPSDRFFAERPEGSVSTLKIQRTQQEDSAVYLCASSMGQGNTIYFGEGSWLTVV.

The CDR3 loop reads CASSEGGALQETQYF. CDR3 nucleotide sequence: TGTGCCAGCAGCGAGGGGGGGGCGTTACAAGAGACCCAGTACTTC. The rearrangement joins TRBV9 to TRBJ2-5; possibly TRBD2 for D (7 bases). Between the trimmed V and J ends, which lost 3 bases and 2 bases, there was a span of 14 bases. The CDR3 is 15 amino acids. CDR1 and CDR2 (germline): SGDLS, YYNGEE.